This is a list of T cell receptor beta chains from one sample in a study of blood T cell repertoires in COVID-19. TCRdb keeps only in-frame clones here, not all; method: immunoSEQ multiplex PCR. The data show 300,000 to 350,000 clones, 88% seen once. The specimen was peripheral blood. The source is an older woman with COVID-19, enrolled during active disease. Both conserved end residues are part of each CDR3. The D gene is left open where the match is weak. Expanded clones get a size class; other rows say once, few or many, or leave the size out.

j_call clone_size d_call v_call cdr3_aa cdr3_nt
TRBJ1-1 NA NA TRBV29-1 CSVVRGGTEAFF TGCAGCGTTGTAAGGGGAGGCACTGAAGCTTTCTTT
TRBJ2-7 NA TRBD1 TRBV27 CASSFLSGQGVLEQYF TGTGCCAGCAGTTTTCTCTCGGGACAGGGGGTGTTGGAGCAGTACTTC
TRBJ2-7 NA TRBD1 TRBV6-5 CASRLTGVSEQYF TGTGCCAGCAGGTTGACAGGGGTCTCCGAGCAGTACTTC
TRBJ1-2 NA TRBD1 TRBV9 CASSAHKGTGPGGYTF TGTGCCAGCAGCGCCCATAAAGGGACAGGGCCGGGTGGCTACACCTTC
TRBJ1-2 once TRBD1 TRBV2 CASSGQGPLSGYTF TGTGCCAGCAGTGGACAGGGACCCCTAAGTGGCTACACCTTC
TRBJ2-7 NA NA TRBV27 CASSYGSAYEQYF TGTGCCAGCAGTTACGGAAGCGCCTACGAGCAGTACTTC
TRBJ1-5 once NA TRBV6-5 CASSYPQGEGNQPQHF TGTGCCAGCAGTTATCCCCAGGGTGAAGGCAATCAGCCCCAGCATTTT
TRBJ1-4 NA TRBD1 TRBV24-1 CATSESGTGDEKLFF TGTGCCACCAGTGAATCCGGGACAGGGGACGAAAAACTGTTTTTT
TRBJ1-2 NA TRBD1 TRBV28 CASSSPGQGAPHGYTF TGTGCCAGCAGTTCCCCGGGACAGGGGGCGCCCCATGGCTACACCTTC
TRBJ2-5 NA TRBD2 TRBV7-9 CASSPTSGGAETQYF TGTGCCAGCAGCCCGACTAGCGGGGGGGCGGAGACCCAGTACTTC
TRBJ1-5 NA TRBD1 TRBV5-6 CASSMTGDPHQPQHF TGTGCCAGCAGCATGACAGGGGACCCCCATCAGCCCCAGCATTTT
TRBJ2-3 NA TRBD2 TRBV3-1/TRBV3-2 CASSHLSGGAADTQYF TGTGCCAGCAGCCATCTCAGCGGGGGGGCCGCAGATACGCAGTATTTT
TRBJ1-4 NA TRBD1 TRBV10-3 CAISTGGTNEKLFF TGTGCCATCTCAACAGGGGGAACTAATGAAAAACTGTTTTTT
TRBJ1-1 few NA TRBV19 CASSTEGRGEAFF TGTGCCAGTAGTACCGAGGGGAGGGGTGAAGCTTTCTTT
TRBJ2-7 NA NA TRBV14 CASSQDGRGHYEQYF TGTGCCAGCAGCCAAGATGGGCGGGGCCATTACGAGCAGTACTTC
TRBJ2-2 NA TRBD1 TRBV5-6 CASSRTGGAGTGELFF TGTGCCAGCAGCCGGACAGGGGGCGCCGGCACCGGGGAGCTGTTTTTT
TRBJ1-1 NA NA TRBV10-2 CASRETVPTEAFF TGCGCCAGCAGGGAGACAGTTCCAACTGAAGCTTTCTTT
TRBJ1-2 NA NA TRBV19 CASSIQGEVYGYTF TGTGCCAGTAGTATACAGGGTGAGGTATATGGCTACACCTTC
TRBJ2-2 NA TRBD1 TRBV10-1 CASSDPGGTGELFF TGCGCCAGCAGTGATCCAGGGGGTACCGGGGAGCTGTTTTTT
TRBJ2-1 NA TRBD1 TRBV5-6 CASSLGQGYNEQFF TGTGCCAGCAGCTTGGGACAGGGGTACAATGAGCAGTTCTTC
TRBJ2-1 few NA TRBV2 CASRMTGTYNEQFF TGTGCCAGCAGAATGACAGGGACTTACAATGAGCAGTTCTTC
TRBJ1-3 NA NA TRBV5-4 CASSIGTLGNTIYF TGTGCCAGCAGCATCGGGACACTAGGAAACACCATATATTTT
TRBJ1-3 NA NA TRBV7-2 CASSPSGSSGNTIYF TGTGCCAGCAGCCCCAGCGGGAGCTCTGGAAACACCATATATTTT
TRBJ2-1 NA NA TRBV7-3 CASSPQRTAYNEQFF TGTGCCAGCAGCCCCCAGCGGACAGCCTACAATGAGCAGTTCTTC
TRBJ1-1 few TRBD1 TRBV19 CASSISGGTSRNTEAFF TGTGCCAGTAGTATATCAGGGGGCACGAGTAGGAACACTGAAGCTTTCTTT
TRBJ2-1 NA TRBD1 TRBV9 CASSSRAGGFDEQFF TGTGCCAGCAGCTCCCGGGCAGGGGGTTTCGATGAGCAGTTCTTC
TRBJ1-1 NA NA TRBV11-2 CASSLGGPGSRNTEAFF TGTGCCAGCAGCTTAGGGGGGCCAGGTAGTAGGAACACTGAAGCTTTCTTT
TRBJ1-1 NA TRBD1 TRBV7-9 CASSDGTVFTEAFF TGTGCCAGCAGCGACGGGACAGTCTTCACTGAAGCTTTCTTT
TRBJ1-1 once NA TRBV5-4 CASSLAGFGEAFF TGTGCCAGCAGCTTGGCAGGGTTCGGTGAAGCTTTCTTT
TRBJ2-5 NA TRBD2 TRBV19 CASSMRLAGETQYF TGTGCCAGTAGTATGAGGTTAGCGGGGGAGACCCAGTACTTC
TRBJ2-3 once TRBD2 TRBV5-4 CASSPGGREDTQYF TGTGCCAGCAGCCCGGGGGGGCGGGAAGATACGCAGTATTTT
TRBJ1-5 NA TRBD1 TRBV9 CASSPGPGQGTRQPQHF TGTGCCAGCAGCCCAGGCCCGGGACAGGGGACGCGGCAGCCCCAGCATTTT
TRBJ1-2 NA NA TRBV30 CAWSVTVYGYTF TGTGCCTGGAGTGTAACGGTCTATGGCTACACCTTC
TRBJ2-5 NA TRBD2 TRBV7-2 CASSFTGTSDQETQYF TGTGCCAGCAGCTTTACCGGGACTAGCGACCAAGAGACCCAGTACTTC
TRBJ1-5 NA NA TRBV5-1 CASSLDGQRGNQPQHF TGCGCCAGCAGCTTGGATGGACAGCGTGGCAATCAGCCCCAGCATTTT
TRBJ1-5 NA TRBD1 TRBV13 CASSHRRQGSNQPQHF TGTGCCAGCAGCCACCGACGACAGGGTAGCAATCAGCCCCAGCATTTT
TRBJ1-2 NA TRBD1 TRBV13 CASSLGQGAYGYTF TGTGCCAGCAGCTTAGGACAGGGGGCCTATGGCTACACCTTC
TRBJ2-3 NA NA TRBV14 CASSPFRVGTADTQYF TGTGCCAGCAGCCCTTTCAGGGTCGGTACGGCAGATACGCAGTATTTT